The 6 T cell receptor beta chains given below trace back to one sample, sequenced in a study of T cells in Graves' hyperthyroidism and ophthalmopathy. Amplified TCR beta CDR3 regions came from RNA transcripts. When the TCR CDR3 underwent first-round RT-PCR, the HTBI primer set was used. One entry per CDR3 protein results from TCRdb running MiXCR on the multiplex PCR reads. This sample has fewer than 800,000 distinct CDR3 sequences, with about 15% found just once. Sequenced sample: blood. All receptors derive from a young man with Graves' hyperthyroidism.

This clonotype has at least ten counts. The V gene is TRBV9, the J gene TRBJ1-2; weak D call: TRBD1 (6 bases). CDR1 and CDR2 (germline): SGDLS, YYNGEE. V shed 0 bases and J shed 8 bases, with 17 bases lying between them. The CDR3 length is 15 residues. CDR3 amino acids: CASSVARDKPFGYTF. CDR3 bases: TGTGCCAGCAGCGTAGCGAGGGACAAACCCTTCGGCTACACCTTC.

Regarding this clonotype: A read error may explain this, as a much larger clone is one base away. This chain uses TRBV11-1 with TRBJ2-1, with TRBD2 identical over 8 bases. J lost 11 bases, V lost 2 bases, and 5 bases had no gene match. From germline, CDR1 is SGHAT and CDR2 FQDESV (reference sequence). The CDR3 has 13 residues. CDR3 sequence (DNA): TGTGCCAGCAGCTTAACCCGGACTAGCCAGCAGTTCTTC. This gives the protein CASSLTRTSQQFF.

This clonotype was seen repeatedly, ten times or more. V and J are TRBV11-3 and TRBJ2-7; 8 bases agree with TRBD2. In germline, CDR1 is SGHNT, CDR2 YENEEA. V shed 0 bases and J 4 bases; nucleotides not matched to a gene: 5. The CDR3 length is 15 residues. CDR3 DNA sequence: TGTGCCAGCAGCTTAGATGGTGGACTAGCTTACGAGCAGTACTTC. The encoded protein is CASSLDGGLAYEQYF.

This clonotype has only a few counts. The rearrangement links TRBV9 to TRBJ2-5; D may be TRBD2 (6 bases). The V gene's germline CDR1 is SGDLS and CDR2 YYNGEE. Trimming cost V 3 bases and J 1 base, with 10 bases left between them. The CDR3 is 14 amino acids. The CDR3 DNA follows: TGTGCCAGCAGCGCCGGGGGAGCCCAAGAGACCCAGTACTTC. Translating it yields CASSAGGAQETQYF.

The V gene is TRBV28, the J gene TRBJ2-7; 7 bases line up with TRBD1. Per the germline V gene, CDR1 is MDHEN and CDR2 is SYDVKM. The CDR3 has 13 amino acids. With 5 bases clipped from V and 6 bases from J, the junction kept 7 bases outside the gene matches. The CDR3 region is CASSLTRQGEQYF. The CDR3 region has the DNA TGTGCCAGCAGTCTCACCCGACAGGGCGAGCAGTACTTC.

The chain joins TRBV4-2 to TRBJ2-2, with 10 positions matching TRBD2. The V gene end was trimmed by 4 bases and the J gene end by 6 bases; junction bases not matched to a gene: 8. This CDR3 comprises 16 residues. From germline, CDR1 is LGHNA and CDR2 YNFKEQ. This CDR3 is CASSLTSGYPAGELFF. CDR3 nucleotides: TGTGCCAGCAGCCTGACTAGCGGGTACCCCGCCGGGGAGCTGTTTTTT.